This is a list of T cell receptor beta chains from one sample in a study of blood T cell repertoires in COVID-19. Data came from immunoSEQ multiplex PCR; TCRdb stores just in-frame clones and leaves some out. The sample contains under 50,000 clones, approximately 90% of which appear only once. Sequenced material: peripheral blood. These receptors were obtained from a man between 65 and 85 years old with active COVID-19. Both conserved end residues are part of each CDR3. D genes are given only for firm matches. A row's size may be missing; if present it is once, few, many or a size class.

j_gene	v_gene	d_gene	abundance	CDR3nt	CDR3aa
TRBJ1-6	TRBV18	TRBD1	NA	TGTGCCAGCTCACCACAATCCGGGACAGAAACCCTCCACTTT	CASSPQSGTETLHF
TRBJ2-1	TRBV6-6	TRBD2	NA	TGTGCCAGCAGTCCCCATACTAGCGGGGGTAACTACAATGAGCAGTTCTTC	CASSPHTSGGNYNEQFF
TRBJ2-7	TRBV11-2	NA	NA	TGTGCCAGCAGCTTAGAGAATACGGGGGCCTACGAGCAGTACTTC	CASSLENTGAYEQYF
TRBJ2-1	TRBV6-1	NA	once	TGTGCCAGCAGTGAATGGGGGGTTTCCTACAATGAGCAGTTCTTC	CASSEWGVSYNEQFF
TRBJ2-1	TRBV3-1/TRBV3-2	TRBD1	NA	TGTGCCAGCAGCCCTCTGGGACAGGGAGGTGAGCAGTTCTTC	CASSPLGQGGEQFF
TRBJ2-7	TRBV19	TRBD2	NA	TGTGCCAGTAGTATGTACGGGCGGGGGGCCTATCCGGAGCAGTACTTC	CASSMYGRGAYPEQYF
TRBJ2-7	TRBV7-8	NA	NA	TGTGCCAGCAGCCCTACGCCACCCGAGCAGTACTTC	CASSPTPPEQYF
TRBJ1-1	TRBV7-9	NA	NA	TGTGCCAGCAGCCTTCAGGGGATGGGGAACACTGAAGCTTTCTTT	CASSLQGMGNTEAFF
TRBJ2-1	TRBV6-4	NA	NA	TGTGCCAGCAGACAAGACAATGAGCAGTTCTTC	CASRQDNEQFF
TRBJ1-1	TRBV5-1	NA	NA	TGCGCCAGCAGCGAAGGGGATATGAACACTGAAGCTTTCTTT	CASSEGDMNTEAFF
TRBJ2-5	TRBV11-1	NA	NA	TGTGCCAGCAGGTTAGGGGGTGGCGGGGAAGAGACCCAGTACTTC	CASRLGGGGEETQYF
TRBJ2-2	TRBV9	TRBD1	NA	TGTGCCAGCAGCCGGGACAGGGATAACGCGAACACCGGGGAGCTGTTTTTT	CASSRDRDNANTGELFF
TRBJ2-7	TRBV20-1	NA	NA	TGCAGCCCCGACAGGCCGGCCGAGCAGTACTTC	CSPDRPAEQYF
TRBJ1-4	TRBV18	NA	once	TGTGCCAGCTCACCACCCCGGTCCGGGGGGAACAATGAAAAACTGTTTTTT	CASSPPRSGGNNEKLFF
TRBJ1-1	TRBV18	NA	NA	TGTGCCAGCTCACCATCCCCTCAGGGGAACACTGAAGCTTTCTTT	CASSPSPQGNTEAFF
TRBJ1-3	TRBV2	TRBD1	NA	TGTGCCAGCAGTCGACCGGACAGGGGAATGAGCTCTGGAAACACCATATATTTT	CASSRPDRGMSSGNTIYF
TRBJ1-3	TRBV7-6	NA	NA	TGTGCCAGCAGCTTATCGGGGGCTGGAAACACCATATATTTT	CASSLSGAGNTIYF
TRBJ2-4	TRBV5-6	NA	NA	TGTGCCAGCAGCTTTATTGGGCCGGATCGGGGACAGTACTTC	CASSFIGPDRGQYF
TRBJ2-1	TRBV5-1	NA	NA	TGCGCCAGCAGCCCCTTCGGGGGGCCCTACAATGAGCAGTTCTTC	CASSPFGGPYNEQFF
TRBJ2-1	TRBV2	NA	NA	TGTGCCAGCAGCGTCAGGGGCCGCACCAAGCAGTTCTTC	CASSVRGRTKQFF
TRBJ2-5	TRBV3-1/TRBV3-2	NA	NA	TGTGCCAGCAGCCAAGCGGGACAAAACCAAGAGACCCAGTACTTC	CASSQAGQNQETQYF
TRBJ2-3	TRBV5-1	NA	NA	TGCGCCAGCAGGCTAACGGAGACAGCGCAGTATTTT	CASRLTETAQYF
TRBJ1-5	TRBV7-8	NA	NA	TGTGCCAGCAGCTTAGGCACAGGGAGTGGTAATCAGCCCCAGCATTTT	CASSLGTGSGNQPQHF
TRBJ2-6	TRBV7-3	NA	NA	TGTGCCAGCAGTCTGGACAGCTCTGGGGCCAACGTCCTGACTTTC	CASSLDSSGANVLTF
TRBJ1-5	TRBV21-1	NA	once	TGTGCCAGCAGCAAAGTCTCACAGGTTAATCAGCCCCAGCATTTT	CASSKVSQVNQPQHF
TRBJ2-5	TRBV9	NA	NA	TGTGCCAGCAGCGTAGCTATGGGGCAGAGCCAAGAGACCCAGTACTTC	CASSVAMGQSQETQYF
TRBJ1-2	TRBV12-3/TRBV12-4	NA	NA	TGTGCCAGCAGTAAAGGGGAGGTACGCGGCTACACCTTC	CASSKGEVRGYTF
TRBJ2-1	TRBV7-3	TRBD2	NA	TGTGCCAGCAGCTTAGCGCGGGGGGGTTTTAATGAGCAGTTCTTC	CASSLARGGFNEQFF
TRBJ2-2	TRBV10-2	NA	once	TGCGCCAGCAGCCTCCCAGGGGGGCGGGCCAACACCGGGGAGCTGTTTTTT	CASSLPGGRANTGELFF
TRBJ2-1	TRBV6-4	TRBD2	NA	TGTGCCAGCAGCCCGGGGGGGAACAATGAGCAGTTCTTC	CASSPGGNNEQFF
TRBJ1-5	TRBV3-1/TRBV3-2	TRBD1	NA	TGTGCCAGCAGCCAAGCTCCGTGGACAGGGAGAGGTTCAGATGGTCAGCCCCAGCATTTT	CASSQAPWTGRGSDGQPQHF
TRBJ1-2	TRBV7-2	NA	NA	TGTGCCAGCAGCTCCCAGACTAACTATGGCTACACCTTC	CASSSQTNYGYTF
TRBJ2-1	TRBV4-3	TRBD2	NA	TGCGCCAGCAGCCAAGAGTATCCAGCGGGGGGGCTCTACAATGAGCAGTTCTTC	CASSQEYPAGGLYNEQFF
TRBJ1-2	TRBV11-3	NA	NA	TGTGCCAGCAGCCCTGCGGGGGGGCGCATCTGTGGCTACACCTTC	CASSPAGGRICGYTF
TRBJ1-1	TRBV5-1	NA	NA	TGCGCCAGCAGCTTGGAGGTCAGGGAGGGGACTGAAGCTTTCTTT	CASSLEVREGTEAFF
TRBJ2-7	TRBV7-2	NA	once	TGTGCCAGCAGCCTTAGGGGACGGGGGACCTACGAGCAGTACTTC	CASSLRGRGTYEQYF
TRBJ2-5	TRBV15	NA	NA	TGTGCCACCAGCAGAGATCGGGTCAGCCAAGAGACCCAGTACTTC	CATSRDRVSQETQYF
TRBJ2-5	TRBV21-1	NA	NA	TGTGCCAGCAGCAACGGACGGGGGGGATTTTTACAAGAGACCCAGTACTTC	CASSNGRGGFLQETQYF